This T cell receptor beta chain was identified in a study of OX40 agonist ivuxolimab in advanced cancers. Only in-frame clones appear in the TCRdb table, and some are missing; sequencing was by immunoSEQ multiplex PCR. Here the sample spans roughly 48,000 clones, roughly 90% being singletons. The CDR3 has 19 amino acids. V shed 4 bases and J 7 bases; nucleotides not matched to a gene: 17. CDR1 is SGHNT, CDR2 YYREEE, per germline (reference sequence). The sample in question was CD4+ or CD8+ T cells sorted from blood, obtained in a trial of the OX40 agonist ivuxolimab. This sequence joins TRBV5-4 and TRBJ2-2; TRBD2 matches 12 bases. The sequence was obtained from an adult with an advanced solid tumor such as melanoma, head and neck, liver or kidney cancer. The CDR3 is CASSRGASGGAGRSGELFF. The CDR3 DNA is TGTGCCAGCAGCCGCGGAGCTAGCGGGGGGGCCGGTCGAAGCGGGGAGCTGTTTTTT.